The 29 T cell receptor beta chains reported below all come from one sample, sequenced in a study of metastatic and nonmetastatic thyroid tumors. Using MiXCR, TCRdb re-called clones from the PCR reads. This sample has 30,000 or so clones, with about a quarter found just once. Not a single patient had been given any form of treatment at any point before undergoing thyroid surgery. Source material: blood. Every receptor here comes from a female donor with papillary thyroid cancer or a benign thyroid nodule (not recorded which). Some clones in this sample may be carry-over from other donors' samples.

This clone was observed at least ten times. This sequence joins TRBV2 and TRBJ1-1, with D perhaps matching TRBD1 (5 bases). CDR1 and CDR2 from the germline V gene are SNHLY and FYNNEI. The CDR3 is 17 amino acids. The V gene lost 6 bases and the J gene lost 3 bases, with 23 bases spanning the gap. CDR3 region: CASSLRGLPMRDTEAFF. Written as DNA, the CDR3 is TGTGCCAGCAGCTTGAGGGGCCTACCAATGAGGGACACTGAAGCTTTCTTT.

This clone has at least ten counts. The chain combines TRBV29-1 with TRBJ2-2; 8 bases map to TRBD2. V gave up 3 bases and J gave up 5 bases; unmatched junction bases: 11. CDR1 is SQVTM, CDR2 ANQGSEA, per germline. The CDR3 is 16 residues long. The CDR3 bases are TGCAGCGTTGAGGGGCTAGCGGGCACCCCGACCGGGGAGCTGTTTTTT. It yields the protein CSVEGLAGTPTGELFF.

This clone has only a few counts. The junction departs from the called germline gene at one end, perhaps through a read error. The rearrangement joins TRBV28 to TRBJ2-7; D is unclear. CDR1 MDHEN and CDR2 SYDVKM come from the germline V gene. The CDR3 spans 13 residues. CDR3: CASSLPAGPGFIF. DNA for the CDR3: TGTGCCAGCAGTTTACCCGCCGGTCCTGGGTTCATCTTC. The entire variable domain, with the rest obtained from reference TRBV28 and TRBJ2-7, is as follows: DVKVTQSSRYLVKRTGEKVFLECVQDMDHENMFWYRQDPGLGLRLIYFSYDVKMKEKGDIPEGYSVSREKKERFSLILESASTNQTSMYLCASSLPAGPGFIFGPGTRLTVT.

This clone was observed many times. The same CDR3 is also encoded by other DNA sequences in this sample. This chain connects TRBV6-2 or TRBV6-3 to TRBJ2-3; 11 bases line up with TRBD1. Germline V gene lookup returns CDR1 MNHEY and CDR2 SVGEGT. The junction had 1 base not matched to a gene; V was cut back by 4 bases and J by 4 bases. The CDR3 extends over 14 amino acids. As DNA, the CDR3 is TGTGCCAGCAGTTGGACAGGGGGCGCAGATACGCAGTATTTT. This encodes CASSWTGGADTQYF.

This clone was observed many times. The chain carries TRBV11-1 and TRBJ2-5; D might be TRBD1 or TRBD2, each matching 5 bases. Trimming shortened V by 5 bases and J by 3 bases, and 16 bases separated the two germline ends. The CDR3 has 15 residues. The germline CDR1 and CDR2 sequences are SGHAT and FQDESV (reference sequence). The CDR3 DNA is TGTGCCAGCAGCCCCTCCGGGACGGGAAAAGAGACCCAGTACTTC. Translating gives CASSPSGTGKETQYF.

Many counts were recorded for this clone. This chain connects TRBV27 to TRBJ1-5; 11 nucleotides match TRBD1. Germline CDR1 reads MNHEY; CDR2 reads SMNVEV (reference sequence). This CDR3 contains 16 residues. After removal of 6 bases from V and 1 base from J, the junction contained 5 bases not matched to a gene. The CDR3 DNA follows: TGTGCCAGCAGGGGACAGGGGGGGGAAAGCAATCAGCCCCAGCATTTT. It codes for CASRGQGGESNQPQHF.

This clone showed up just a few times. A junction boundary mismatches the germline segment, possibly from a read error. The chain couples TRBV7-3 to TRBJ2-2; D may be TRBD1 or TRBD2 (5 bases each). This CDR3 has 14 amino acids. From germline, CDR1 is SGHTA and CDR2 FQGTGA. This chain's CDR3 is CASSLAQVTVELFF. Here the CDR3 DNA reads TGTGCCAGCAGCCTAGCACAGGTCACCGTGGAGCTGTTTTTT.

This chain joins TRBV27 and TRBJ2-3, with a possible D match to TRBD1 (6 bases). CDR1 is MNHEY and CDR2 is SMNVEV in the germline V gene (reference sequence). V was pared by 6 bases and J by 2 bases, with 15 bases between. This CDR3 spans 15 amino acids. CDR3 sequence reads: CASSSAGAYTDTQYF. The CDR3, as DNA: TGTGCCAGCAGCTCTGCAGGGGCCTACACAGATACGCAGTATTTT.

V gene TRBV7-2 combines with J gene TRBJ1-6; D is possibly TRBD1 (5 bases). The CDR3 has 14 residues. Between the trimmed V and J ends, which lost 5 bases and 8 bases, there was a span of 13 bases. Germline assignment: CDR1 SGHTA and CDR2 FQGNSA. Written as DNA, the CDR3 is TGTGCCAGCAGCCCCAGGGTTGGTGATTCACCCCTCCACTTT. It translates to CASSPRVGDSPLHF.

The sample holds many counts of this clone. The rearrangement joins TRBV19 to TRBJ1-2; D gene ambiguous. Germline values: CDR1 LNHDA, CDR2 SQIVND (reference sequence). The V end was cut by 1 base, the J end by 3 bases, with 9 bases between. The CDR3 covers 14 residues. The CDR3 here is CASSIAEEYYGYTF. CDR3 DNA: TGTGCCAGTAGTATAGCAGAGGAGTACTATGGCTACACCTTC.

The chain carries TRBV10-3 and TRBJ1-4; 8 bases are a match to TRBD1. V shed 3 bases and J 8 bases; nucleotides not matched to a gene: 11. The CDR3 is 16 residues long. Germline values: CDR1 ENHRY, CDR2 SYGVKD. This chain's CDR3 is CAISDTGGRGGEKLFF. The DNA for the CDR3 is TGTGCCATCAGTGACACAGGGGGAAGGGGAGGAGAAAAACTGTTTTTT.

This clone has at least ten counts. V and J are TRBV18 and TRBJ1-1; 7 nucleotides align to TRBD1. The CDR3 is made up of 12 amino acids. Germline CDR1 reads KGHSH; CDR2 reads LQKENI. Unmatched junction bases numbered 1, after V lost 1 base and J lost 8 bases. CDR3 residues: CASSPLQGEAFF. In DNA, the CDR3 is TGTGCCAGCTCACCACTACAGGGGGAAGCTTTCTTT.

The sample holds many counts of this clone. A junction end diverges from the germline sequence, so it may reflect a read error. The chain recombines TRBV12-3 or TRBV12-4 with TRBJ2-2; TRBD2 matches 10 bases. This CDR3 has 14 residues. The CDR3 loop reads CASSLAGVTGELFF. The CDR3 DNA sequence: TGTGCCAGCAGTCTAGCGGGAGTCACCGGGGAGCTGTTTTTT.

This clone was seen more than once but under ten times. The chain employs TRBV27 and TRBJ1-2, with 7 bases fitting TRBD1. Losses at the gene ends were 4 bases for V and 10 bases for J; bases not matched to a gene: 9. This CDR3 has 13 residues. Germline values: CDR1 MNHEY, CDR2 SMNVEV (reference sequence). The CDR3 loop reads CASSYTGVGVYTF. The CDR3 nucleotides are TGTGCCAGCAGTTATACAGGGGTAGGTGTCTACACCTTC.

This clone was seen repeatedly, ten times or more. The J gene is TRBJ2-2, the V gene TRBV24-1; no definite D call. Germline V gene data show CDR1 as KGHDR and CDR2 as SFDVKD. The V end was cut by 0 bases, the J end by 5 bases, with 3 bases between. The length of the CDR3 is 13 residues. The CDR3 DNA follows: TGTGCCACCAGTGATTTGGGTACCGGGGAGCTGTTTTTT. Amino acid sequence: CATSDLGTGELFF.

The sample holds many counts of this clone. The rearrangement links TRBV27 to TRBJ2-3; TRBD2 is a possible D gene (6 bases). Germline loops: CDR1 MNHEY, CDR2 SMNVEV (reference sequence). The V and J ends lost 5 bases and 10 bases respectively, with 10 bases between them. The CDR3 runs to 11 residues. The CDR3 spells CASSEGGAQYF. The CDR3 bases are TGTGCCAGCAGTGAAGGCGGGGCGCAGTATTTT.

In its sample, this clone was seen many times. The chain joins TRBV11-2 to TRBJ2-3; D not resolved. Germline CDR1 is SGHAT and CDR2 is FQNNGV. The ends were cut back, 2 bases at V and 4 bases at J, with 10 bases in the middle. The CDR3 is made up of 14 amino acids. In DNA form, the CDR3 reads TGTGCCAGCAGCTTAAGTGGGGAAGCAGATACGCAGTATTTT. Protein sequence: CASSLSGEADTQYF.

There are many counts of this clone. This chain connects TRBV27 to TRBJ2-1, with TRBD2 identical over 11 bases. Germline lookup yields CDR1 MNHEY and CDR2 SMNVEV (reference sequence). This CDR3 is built from 15 residues. Losses at the gene ends were 1 base for V and 12 bases for J; bases not matched to a gene: 8. DNA for the CDR3: TGTGCCAGCAGTTTATATGATAGCGGGGGGGTCGGGCAGTTCTTC. It translates to CASSLYDSGGVGQFF.

The rearrangement joins TRBV19 to TRBJ1-5; D might be TRBD1 (6 bases). This CDR3 is 13 amino acids long. The V gene lost 8 bases and the J gene lost 6 bases, with 14 bases spanning the gap. The germline V gene encodes CDR1 LNHDA and CDR2 SQIVND (reference sequence). CDR3 amino acids: CASATGSPQPQHF. CDR3 coding DNA: TGTGCCAGTGCTACAGGGTCGCCTCAGCCCCAGCATTTT.

This sequence joins TRBV5-1 and TRBJ1-2; perhaps TRBD1 as D (6 bases). The CDR3 spans 12 residues. Germline assignment: CDR1 SGHRS and CDR2 YFSETQ. The V and J ends lost 3 bases and 13 bases respectively, with 16 bases between them. CDR3 DNA sequence: TGCGCCAGCAGCTCGGGACATGGCATCTTCACCTTC. Amino acid sequence: CASSSGHGIFTF.

By share, this clone counts as medium-sized (0.01 to 0.1%). This chain connects TRBV30 to TRBJ2-7, with D unresolved. CDR3 length: 11 residues. Trimming shortened V by 0 bases and J by 9 bases, and 9 bases separated the two germline ends. CDR1 and CDR2 from the germline V gene are GTSNPN and SVGIG (reference sequence). Here the CDR3 reads CAWSVISSQYF. In nucleotides, the CDR3 is TGTGCCTGGAGTGTAATCTCCTCGCAGTACTTC.

On this clone: The CDR3 does not close with the conserved phenylalanine or tryptophan, likely indicating a read error. This chain links TRBV20-1 with TRBJ2-7; D gene ambiguous. This CDR3 has 11 amino acids. Trimming cost V 3 bases and J 7 bases, with 10 bases left between them. CDR1 and CDR2 from the germline V gene are DFQATT and SNEGSKA (reference sequence). The chain's CDR3 is CSARSHREQYS. DNA for the CDR3: TGCAGTGCTAGGTCCCACCGGGAGCAGTACTCC.

In this sample, this clone turned up many times. CDR3 sequence: CASSVENRGQETQYF. The CDR3 DNA reads TGTGCCAGCAGCGTAGAGAACAGGGGGCAAGAGACCCAGTACTTC. The chain is built from TRBV9 and TRBJ2-5; 8 nucleotides match TRBD1. Trimming cost V 0 bases and J 2 bases; bases outside gene matches: 3. The germline CDR1 and CDR2 sequences are SGDLS and YYNGEE. The length of the CDR3 is 15 residues.

With respect to this clone: As the CDR3 is not closed by the conserved phenylalanine or tryptophan, this likely results from a read error. The DNA is left out, because the CDR3 cannot be placed on it with certainty; the CDR3 is given as TCRdb lists it. This rearrangement joins TRBV20-1 to TRBJ1-1. Ends included, the CDR3 has 12 residues. The germline V gene encodes CDR1 DFQATT and CDR2 SNEGSKA (reference sequence). CDR3 residues: CSARDRGTEALL.

About this clone: Since the CDR3 does not end with the conserved phenylalanine or tryptophan, this likely comes from a read error. The DNA is omitted, as the CDR3 cannot be located on it reliably, and the CDR3 follows TCRdb's listing. The CDR3 loop reads CASSVDRGTSGFSV. V is TRBV28 and J is TRBJ1-2; TRBD1, the D gene given by the table, was not confirmed from the DNA. Germline CDR1 and CDR2: MDHEN and SYDVKM. The CDR3 length equals 14 residues, ends included.

This clone was detected many times. This sequence joins TRBV7-2 and TRBJ2-1, with 9 bases identical to TRBD2. The germline V gene has CDR1 SGHTA and CDR2 FQGNSA. V shed 3 bases, J shed 10 bases, and the junction held 13 bases outside the gene matches. This CDR3 comprises 16 residues. In DNA form, the CDR3 reads TGTGCCAGCAGCTTTCGCCCGGGACTAGCAGTCAGGGAGCAGTTCTTC. It encodes CASSFRPGLAVREQFF.

Of note for this clone: A read error may account for a junction end that differs from germline. The genes are TRBV6-2 or TRBV6-3 and TRBJ1-1; 7 bases align to TRBD1. CDR3 size: 16 residues. Per germline, CDR1 MNHEY and CDR2 SVGEGT. In nucleotides, the CDR3 is TGTGCCAGCAGACAGGGGACCTTGTCGGGGAACACTGAGGCTTTCTTT. Its protein is CASRQGTLSGNTEAFF.

This clone was seen at least ten times. The chain combines TRBV7-9 with TRBJ2-5; D possibly corresponds to TRBD2 (7 bases). Per germline, CDR1 SEHNR and CDR2 FQNEAQ (reference sequence). Trimming left V 3 bases short and J 3 bases short, with 26 bases between. The CDR3 consists of 19 residues. Here the CDR3 reads CASSFRGARTVLVEETQYF. The DNA of the CDR3 is TGTGCCAGCAGCTTTCGGGGGGCGAGGACTGTGCTTGTCGAAGAGACCCAGTACTTC.

Many counts were recorded for this clone. The chain links TRBV19 to TRBJ2-2; no clear D. The CDR3 consists of 12 residues. Trimming left V 3 bases short and J 6 bases short, with 5 bases between. CDR1 LNHDA and CDR2 SQIVND come from the germline V gene (reference sequence). The CDR3 here is CASSIRAGELFF. CDR3 nucleotide sequence: TGTGCCAGTAGTATTCGTGCCGGGGAGCTGTTTTTT.